Each of the 29 T cell receptor beta chains below was sequenced from the same sample in a study of T cell responses to AZD1222 COVID-19 vaccine. Data came from immunoSEQ multiplex PCR; TCRdb stores just in-frame clones and leaves some out. Of 150,000 to 160,000 clones listed, roughly nine tenths are singletons. The specimen was peripheral blood, collected on day 0 of MenACWY control vaccination. These receptors all come from an adult in good health.

This chain uses TRBV29-1 with TRBJ2-1; 8 positions agree with TRBD1. CDR3 length: 15 residues. The germline V gene has CDR1 SQVTM and CDR2 ANQGSEA. V dropped 2 bases and J dropped 6; count of bases not matched to a gene: 9. The CDR3: CSVEIKTGDGNEQFF. DNA of the CDR3: TGCAGCGTTGAAATCAAGACAGGGGACGGCAATGAGCAGTTCTTC.

The CDR3 sequence: CATSEGASSGNTIYF. DNA for the CDR3: TGTGCCACCAGTGAGGGGGCGAGCTCTGGAAACACCATATATTTT. V gene TRBV19 combines with J gene TRBJ1-3; 7 nucleotides match TRBD1. V was pared by 10 bases and J by 0 bases, with 9 bases of the junction left unmatched. The CDR3 has 15 amino acids. Germline assignment: CDR1 LNHDA and CDR2 SQIVND (reference sequence).

The chain employs TRBV6-2 or TRBV6-3 and TRBJ1-2, with D possibly matching TRBD1 (6 bases). The CDR3 sequence is 17 residues long. Deletions cut 0 bases from V and 4 bases from J, with 18 bases between. Germline CDR1 is MNHEY and CDR2 is SVGEGT. CDR3 loop: CASSYSDRSPSPYGYTF. Here the CDR3 DNA reads TGTGCCAGCAGTTACTCCGACAGGAGCCCTAGCCCCTATGGCTACACCTTC.

This chain's CDR3 is CSAPTSGGYNEQFF. As DNA, the CDR3 is TGCAGCGCCCCGACTAGCGGGGGTTACAATGAGCAGTTCTTC. The rearrangement uses TRBV29-1 and TRBJ2-1; 12 bases map to TRBD2. The J segment lost 4 bases and the V segment lost 7 bases, leaving 5 bases of the junction unmatched. CDR1 and CDR2 (germline): SQVTM, ANQGSEA. CDR3 size: 14 residues.

The CDR3 loop is CASSLVGTRRNEQFF. In nucleotides, the CDR3 is TGTGCCAGCAGCTTAGTGGGGACTCGTCGCAATGAGCAGTTCTTC. The chain uses TRBV7-8 and TRBJ2-1; tentative D call: TRBD2 (6 bases). Trimming stripped 1 base from V and 6 bases from J, with 13 bases between. Germline CDR1 SGHVS, CDR2 FQNEAQ. The CDR3 runs to 15 residues.

In this sample, this clone turned up a few times. V and J are TRBV7-2 and TRBJ1-1; 7 positions agree with TRBD1. V was clipped by 5 bases and J by 5 bases; unmatched bases: 8. CDR3 length: 14 residues. Germline-derived CDR1 and CDR2 are SGHTA and FQGNSA. The CDR3 DNA sequence: TGTGCCAGCAGCCTTCGGACAGGAGGAACTGAAGCTTTCTTT. As protein: CASSLRTGGTEAFF.

This clone has only a few counts. J is TRBJ2-1 and V is TRBV9, with 11 bases that match TRBD2. CDR1 is SGDLS and CDR2 is YYNGEE in the germline V gene. Trimming cost V 4 bases and J 3 bases; bases outside gene matches: 3. The CDR3 totals 15 residues. CDR3 DNA sequence: TGTGCCAGCAGCCTCGGGACTAGCGGCTACAATGAGCAGTTCTTC. The encoded protein is CASSLGTSGYNEQFF.

This chain uses TRBV14 with TRBJ2-7; D tentatively fits TRBD1 or TRBD2 (5 bases each). The CDR3 covers 17 residues. CDR1 SGHDN and CDR2 FVKESK come from the germline V gene. The V gene lost 4 bases and the J gene lost 1 base, with 20 bases spanning the gap. The CDR3 sequence: CASSPHPGLGRSYEQYF. CDR3 nucleotides: TGTGCCAGCAGCCCGCACCCAGGGTTGGGGAGATCCTACGAGCAGTACTTC.

The V and J genes are TRBV19 and TRBJ1-2, with D unresolved. CDR1 and CDR2 from the germline V gene are LNHDA and SQIVND (reference sequence). V dropped 8 bases and J dropped 3 bases, with 13 bases sitting between them. The CDR3 totals 13 residues. The CDR3 DNA reads as TGTGCCAGTGAACCAGGAGCAGACTATGGCTACACCTTC. It encodes CASEPGADYGYTF.

This chain uses TRBV11-2 with TRBJ2-7; D gene unclear. The CDR3 totals 13 residues. V was pared by 3 bases and J by 5 bases, with 11 bases between. Germline CDR1 SGHAT, CDR2 FQNNGV. The CDR3 nucleotides read TGTGCCAGCAGCTTTCAAGAATCCCACGAGCAGTACGTC. It specifies CASSFQESHEQYV.

The rearrangement uses TRBV10-3 and TRBJ1-1, with 7 nucleotides matching TRBD1. Germline CDR1 reads ENHRY; CDR2 reads SYGVKD. V lost 0 bases to trimming and J lost 6 bases; unmatched junction nucleotides: 7. CDR3 length equals 15 residues. The chain's CDR3 is CAISESNRQGAEAFF. The CDR3 coding sequence is TGTGCCATCAGTGAGTCGAATCGCCAGGGGGCTGAAGCTTTCTTT.

This sequence joins TRBV30 and TRBJ1-2, with D possibly TRBD1 on 5 matching bases. Germline CDR1 is GTSNPN and CDR2 is SVGIG (reference sequence). V was trimmed by 3 bases and J by 4 bases, leaving 18 bases between them. The CDR3 sequence is 15 residues long. CDR3 region: CAWRRSQGYSYGYTF. CDR3 sequence (DNA): TGTGCCTGGAGAAGGTCGCAGGGTTATAGCTATGGCTACACCTTC.

The chain links TRBV28 to TRBJ2-2, with 10 bases lining up with TRBD2. Germline values: CDR1 MDHEN, CDR2 SYDVKM. The ends lost 6 bases at V and 11 bases at J; junction bases unmatched: 6. The CDR3 has 13 amino acids. The CDR3 loop reads CASRRSGGDELFF. In DNA form, the CDR3 reads TGTGCCAGCAGGAGAAGCGGGGGGGATGAGCTGTTTTTT.

The CDR3 region is CASSLQPGTDTQYF. In DNA, the CDR3 is TGTGCCAGCAGCCTCCAACCTGGCACAGATACGCAGTATTTT. J is TRBJ2-3 and V is TRBV9; D gene ambiguous. The length of the CDR3 is 14 residues. CDR1 and CDR2 (germline): SGDLS, YYNGEE. V lost 4 bases and J 1 base, leaving 10 bases between the germline ends.

On this clone itself: The sample has other DNA sequences that encode this CDR3 too. The chain employs TRBV5-4 and TRBJ1-3, with 7 bases fitting TRBD1. CDR3 size: 15 residues. V dropped 4 bases and J dropped 1; count of bases not matched to a gene: 5. Per the germline V gene, CDR1 is SGHNT and CDR2 is YYREEE (reference sequence). The CDR3 loop is CASSLDRPSGNTIYF. The CDR3 bases are TGTGCCAGCAGCCTGGACAGGCCTTCTGGAAACACCATATATTTT.

The J gene is TRBJ2-7, the V gene TRBV6-5, with D possibly being TRBD2 (6 bases). The germline V gene encodes CDR1 MNHEY and CDR2 SVGAGI. CDR3 length: 12 residues. V shed 8 bases and J shed 3 bases, with 11 bases lying between them. The CDR3 nucleotides are TGTGCCAGCCTTGGGGGGTTCTACGAGCAGTACTTC. Translated: CASLGGFYEQYF.

The chain's CDR3 is CASTEAPDNSPLHF. CDR3 DNA: TGCGCCAGCACCGAGGCACCGGATAATTCACCCCTCCACTTT. This sequence joins TRBV5-1 and TRBJ1-6; D gene ambiguous. There are 14 residues in the CDR3. V was trimmed by 6 bases and J by 5 bases, leaving 12 bases between them. Germline values: CDR1 SGHRS, CDR2 YFSETQ.

J is TRBJ1-1 and V is TRBV15, with unresolved D. This CDR3 has 14 residues. Looked up from germline, CDR1 is LNHNV and CDR2 is YYDKDF (reference sequence). Trimming pared 4 bases from V and 1 base from J, leaving 10 bases between. The CDR3 DNA is TGTGCCACCAGCACCCCTGACCCGAACACTGAAGCTTTCTTT. Protein product: CATSTPDPNTEAFF.

The V call is TRBV5-5, the J call TRBJ2-7; 7 nucleotides align to TRBD1. Germline V gene lookup returns CDR1 SGHKS and CDR2 YYEKEE (reference sequence). With V trimmed by 4 bases and J by 3 bases, 4 bases remained unmatched. The CDR3 runs to 13 residues. The CDR3 DNA sequence: TGTGCCAGCAGCATGACAGGGCACTACGAGCAGTACGTC. Protein: CASSMTGHYEQYV.

This chain connects TRBV27 to TRBJ2-3, with D possibly being TRBD1 or TRBD2 (5 bases each). The germline V gene encodes CDR1 MNHEY and CDR2 SMNVEV (reference sequence). Trimming stripped 5 bases from V and 8 bases from J, with 17 bases between. The CDR3 is 14 amino acids. CDR3 protein: CASSLTEGIGTQYF. As DNA, the CDR3 is TGTGCCAGCAGTCTGACAGAGGGGATAGGTACGCAGTATTTT.

The chain has TRBV11-3 and TRBJ2-1; the match to TRBD2 covers 9 bases. The CDR3 runs to 16 residues. V was clipped by 4 bases and J by 7 bases; unmatched bases: 11. Per the germline V gene, CDR1 is SGHNT and CDR2 is YENEEA. CDR3 nucleotides: TGTGCCAGCAGCTCTTGGGCGGGAGGGCCAGGAAATGAGCAGTTCTTC. Translating it yields CASSSWAGGPGNEQFF.

The chain carries TRBV18 and TRBJ1-5, with D tentatively TRBD1 (6 bases). Germline V CDR1 and CDR2: KGHSH, LQKENI. Trimming cost V 5 bases and J 3 bases, with 8 bases left between them. There are 13 residues in the CDR3. The CDR3 DNA follows: TGTGCCAGCTCAAGGACAGACAATCAGCCCCAGCATTTT. As protein: CASSRTDNQPQHF. Looking up the rest from reference TRBV18 and TRBJ1-5 gives the full variable domain: NAGVMQNPRHLVRRRGQEARLRCSPMKGHSHVYWYRQLPEEGLKFMVYLQKENIIDESGMPKERFSAEFPKEGPSILRIQQVVRGDSAAYFCASSRTDNQPQHFGDGTRLSIL.

The CDR3 DNA sequence: TGTGCCAGCAGCTTATGGGTCCTGATGGGAAACAATGAGCAGTTCTTC. It encodes CASSLWVLMGNNEQFF. V is TRBV7-2 and J is TRBJ2-1; D unresolved. The V and J ends lost 2 bases and 5 bases respectively, with 16 bases between them. CDR1 SGHTA and CDR2 FQGNSA come from the germline V gene. CDR3 length: 16 residues.

The CDR3 loop reads CASSLDRGLTDTQYF. The CDR3 DNA is TGCGCCAGCAGCTTGGACAGGGGGCTTACAGATACGCAGTATTTT. The chain links TRBV5-1 to TRBJ2-3, with 9 bases that match TRBD1. The CDR3 has 15 amino acids. V dropped 0 bases and J dropped 3; count of bases not matched to a gene: 2. The germline V gene has CDR1 SGHRS and CDR2 YFSETQ.

This chain connects TRBV6-5 to TRBJ1-4, with TRBD1 matching over 8 bases. The germline V gene encodes CDR1 MNHEY and CDR2 SVGAGI. The CDR3 runs 13 residues. V shed 5 bases, J shed 8 bases, and the junction held 4 bases outside the gene matches. The CDR3 spells CASSQQGGEKLFF. In DNA form, the CDR3 reads TGTGCCAGCAGTCAACAGGGGGGGGAAAAACTGTTTTTT.

The chain combines TRBV6-5 with TRBJ2-7; a weak D match, TRBD1 (5 bases). Germline values: CDR1 MNHEY, CDR2 SVGAGI. The CDR3 runs 13 residues. V dropped 4 bases and J dropped 4 bases, with 11 bases sitting between them. CDR3 nucleotides: TGTGCCAGCAGTTTAACCCAGGGTTACGAGCAGTACGTC. Translation gives CASSLTQGYEQYV.

The chain is built from TRBV27 and TRBJ1-5, with TRBD1 as a possible D gene (5 bases). Germline lookup yields CDR1 MNHEY and CDR2 SMNVEV (reference sequence). Trimming removed 8 bases from V and 2 bases from J, with 10 bases in between. The CDR3 length is 13 residues. CDR3: CASRGAGNQPQHF. The DNA for the CDR3 is TGTGCCAGCCGAGGGGCAGGCAATCAGCCCCAGCATTTT.

V gene TRBV27 combines with J gene TRBJ1-5, with 9 bases lining up with TRBD1. Trimming removed 6 bases from V and 0 bases from J; junction bases left unmatched: 9. The CDR3 totals 17 residues. Germline-derived CDR1 and CDR2 are MNHEY and SMNVEV (reference sequence). Here the CDR3 reads CASSSPGTGHSNQPQHF. Here the CDR3 DNA reads TGTGCCAGCAGCTCCCCTGGGACAGGGCATAGCAATCAGCCCCAGCATTTT.

The chain has TRBV6-1 and TRBJ2-7; maybe TRBD2 (7 bases). This CDR3 is built from 13 residues. Trimming cost V 2 bases and J 5 bases, with 10 bases left between them. Germline-derived CDR1 and CDR2 are MNHNS and SASEGT. The CDR3 nucleotides read TGTGCCAGCAGTGAATGGGGGGGCCACGAGCAGTACGTC. Encoded protein: CASSEWGGHEQYV.